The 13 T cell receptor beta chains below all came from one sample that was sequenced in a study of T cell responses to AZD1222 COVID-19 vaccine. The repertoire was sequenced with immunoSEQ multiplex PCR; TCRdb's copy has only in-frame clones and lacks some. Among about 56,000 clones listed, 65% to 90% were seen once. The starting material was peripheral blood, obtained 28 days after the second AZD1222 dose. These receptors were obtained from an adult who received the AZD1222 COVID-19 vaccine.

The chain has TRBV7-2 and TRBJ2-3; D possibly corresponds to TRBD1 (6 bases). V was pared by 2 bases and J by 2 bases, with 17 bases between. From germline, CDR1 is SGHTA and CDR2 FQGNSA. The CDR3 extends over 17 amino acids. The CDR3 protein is CASSLRWGRGFTDTQYF. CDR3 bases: TGTGCCAGCAGCTTACGGTGGGGCAGGGGATTCACAGATACGCAGTATTTT.

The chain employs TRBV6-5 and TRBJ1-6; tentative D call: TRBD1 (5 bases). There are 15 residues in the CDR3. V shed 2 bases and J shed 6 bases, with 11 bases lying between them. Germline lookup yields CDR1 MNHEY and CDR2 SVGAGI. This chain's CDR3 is CASSYTGAFNSPLHF. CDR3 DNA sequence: TGTGCCAGCAGTTACACCGGGGCTTTTAATTCACCCCTCCACTTT.

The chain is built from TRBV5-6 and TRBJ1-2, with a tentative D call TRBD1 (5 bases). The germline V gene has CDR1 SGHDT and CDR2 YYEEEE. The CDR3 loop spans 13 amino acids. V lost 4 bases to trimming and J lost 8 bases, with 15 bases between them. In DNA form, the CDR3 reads TGTGCCAGCAGCCCGGTGGGGGATCGGGGCTACACCTTC. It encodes CASSPVGDRGYTF.

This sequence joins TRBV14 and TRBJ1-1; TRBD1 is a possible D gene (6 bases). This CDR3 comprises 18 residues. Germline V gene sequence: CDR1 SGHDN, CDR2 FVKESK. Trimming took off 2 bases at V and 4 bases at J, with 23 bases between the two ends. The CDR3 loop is CASSQTDNARGLGTEAFF. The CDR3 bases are TGTGCCAGCAGCCAAACCGACAACGCCAGGGGTCTAGGCACTGAAGCTTTCTTT. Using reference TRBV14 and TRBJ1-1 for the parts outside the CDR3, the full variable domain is EAGVTQFPSHSVIEKGQTVTLRCDPISGHDNLYWYRRVMGKEIKFLLHFVKESKQDESGMPNNRFLAERTGGTYSTLKVQPAELEDSGVYFCASSQTDNARGLGTEAFFGQGTRLTVV.

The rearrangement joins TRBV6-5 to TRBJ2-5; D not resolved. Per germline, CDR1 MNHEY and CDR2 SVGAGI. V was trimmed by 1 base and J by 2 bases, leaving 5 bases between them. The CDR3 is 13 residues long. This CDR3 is CASSYYSQETQYF. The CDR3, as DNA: TGTGCCAGCAGTTACTACAGTCAAGAGACCCAGTACTTC.

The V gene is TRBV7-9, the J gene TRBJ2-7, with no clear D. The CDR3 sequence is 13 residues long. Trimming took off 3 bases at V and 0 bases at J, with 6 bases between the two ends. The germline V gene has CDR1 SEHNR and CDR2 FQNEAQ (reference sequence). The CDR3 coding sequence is TGTGCCAGCAGCTTTGACCGCTCCTACGAGCAGTACTTC. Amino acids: CASSFDRSYEQYF. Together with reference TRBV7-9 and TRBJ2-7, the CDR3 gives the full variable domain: DTGVSQNPRHKITKRGQNVTFRCDPISEHNRLYWYRQTLGQGPEFLTYFQNEAQLEKSRLLSDRFSAERPKGSFSTLEIQRTEQGDSAMYLCASSFDRSYEQYFGPGTRLTVT.

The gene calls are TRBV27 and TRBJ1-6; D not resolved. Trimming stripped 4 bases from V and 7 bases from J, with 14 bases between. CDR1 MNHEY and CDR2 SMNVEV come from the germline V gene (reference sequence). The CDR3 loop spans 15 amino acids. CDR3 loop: CASSSKEGVNSPLHF. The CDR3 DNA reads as TGTGCCAGCAGTTCGAAGGAGGGTGTGAATTCACCCCTCCACTTT.

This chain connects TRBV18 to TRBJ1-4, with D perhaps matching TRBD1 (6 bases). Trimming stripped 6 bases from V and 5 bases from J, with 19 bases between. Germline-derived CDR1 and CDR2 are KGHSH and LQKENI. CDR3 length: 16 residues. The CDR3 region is CASSPRQAGGNEKLFF. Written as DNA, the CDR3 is TGTGCCAGCTCTCCGCGACAGGCCGGAGGGAATGAAAAACTGTTTTTT.

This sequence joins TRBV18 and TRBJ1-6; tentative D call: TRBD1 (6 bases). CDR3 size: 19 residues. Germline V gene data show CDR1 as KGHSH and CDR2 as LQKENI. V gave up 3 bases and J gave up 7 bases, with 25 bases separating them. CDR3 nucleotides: TGTGCCAGCTCACCGGAGGGGATTGTTATGGGGGCTCGGAATTCACCCCTCCACTTT. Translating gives CASSPEGIVMGARNSPLHF.

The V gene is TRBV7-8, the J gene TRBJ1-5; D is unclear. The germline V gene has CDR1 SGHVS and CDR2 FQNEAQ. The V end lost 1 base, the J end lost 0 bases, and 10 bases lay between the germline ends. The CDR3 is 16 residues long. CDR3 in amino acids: CASSLEGWLSNQPQHF. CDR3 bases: TGTGCCAGCAGCTTAGAGGGCTGGCTTAGCAATCAGCCCCAGCATTTT.

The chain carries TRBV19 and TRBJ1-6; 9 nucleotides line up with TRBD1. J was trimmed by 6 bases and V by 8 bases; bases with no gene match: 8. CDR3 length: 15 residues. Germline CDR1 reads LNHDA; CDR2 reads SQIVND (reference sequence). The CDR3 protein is CASVKNRGLNSPLHF. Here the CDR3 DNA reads TGTGCCAGTGTGAAGAACAGGGGGCTTAATTCACCCCTCCACTTT. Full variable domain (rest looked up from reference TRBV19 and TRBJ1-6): DGGITQSPKYLFRKEGQNVTLSCEQNLNHDAMYWYRQDPGQGLRLIYYSQIVNDFQKGDIAEGYSVSREKKESFPLTVTSAQKNPTAFYLCASVKNRGLNSPLHFGNGTRLTVT.

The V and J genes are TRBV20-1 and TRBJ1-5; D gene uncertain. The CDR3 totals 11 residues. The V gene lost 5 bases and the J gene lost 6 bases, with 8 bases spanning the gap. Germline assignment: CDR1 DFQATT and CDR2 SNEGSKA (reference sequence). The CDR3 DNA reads TGCAGTGCTGCCTCGCGTCAGCCCCAGCATTTT. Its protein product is CSAASRQPQHF.

Here the CDR3 reads CASSELNRDGYTF. The CDR3 DNA is TGTGCCAGCAGTGAATTAAACAGGGACGGCTACACCTTC. The chain couples TRBV25-1 to TRBJ1-2, with D possibly TRBD1 on 6 matching bases. V was trimmed by 1 base and J by 8 bases, leaving 11 bases between them. This CDR3 has 13 amino acids. Germline-derived CDR1 and CDR2 are MGHDK and SYGVNS.